The present TCR beta chain was sequenced within a study of CD8 T cells in ankylosing spondylitis. Study-wide results and limits: As reported, disease-linked clones showed significant enrichment in matched ankylosing spondylitis synovial fluid. Characteristic of ankylosing spondylitis blood, it appeared, was a TCR beta motif comprising roughly 8 highly homologous variants. Clones linked to the disease showed a CD8+ phenotype. They occurred at relatively low frequencies in peripheral blood. Previous work reported some of these motif variants in the synovial fluid and blood of reactive arthritis.

This clonotype was detected a few times. The antigen is unknown. Each TCR beta library was made by quantitative 5'-RACE that incorporated molecular barcodes. TCRdb used MiXCR to reprocess the 5' RACE reads, holding one entry per CDR3 protein. Altogether under 450,000 distinct CDR3 sequences are present, roughly 18% being singletons, with the ten largest covering approximately 1%. V was clipped by 5 bases and J by 1 base, with 30 bases between them. The CDR3 covers 21 residues. Germline assignment: CDR1 MNHNS and CDR2 SASEGT. This chain uses TRBV6-1 with TRBJ1-3, with D tentatively TRBD1 (5 bases). Sequenced: blood, either unsorted or a sorted T cell fraction (not recorded which). This TCR came from a male donor with ankylosing spondylitis. The DNA for the CDR3 is TGTGCCAGCAGTAAACCTCTCGGGCAGGTGGTGGAGGGGTCGTCTGGAAACACCATATATTTT. This sequence encodes CASSKPLGQVVEGSSGNTIYF.